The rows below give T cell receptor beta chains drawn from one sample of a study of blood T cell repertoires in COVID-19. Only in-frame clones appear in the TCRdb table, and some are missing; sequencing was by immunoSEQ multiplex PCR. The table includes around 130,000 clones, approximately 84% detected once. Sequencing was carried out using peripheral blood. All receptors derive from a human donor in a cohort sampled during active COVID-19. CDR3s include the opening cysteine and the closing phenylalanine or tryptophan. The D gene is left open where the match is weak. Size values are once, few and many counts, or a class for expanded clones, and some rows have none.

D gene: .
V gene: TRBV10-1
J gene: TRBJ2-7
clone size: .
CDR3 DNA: TGCGCCAGCAGCCTCGGGGGCGAGCAGTACTTC
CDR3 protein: CASSLGGEQYF

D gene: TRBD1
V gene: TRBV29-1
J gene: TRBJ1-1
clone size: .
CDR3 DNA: TGCAGCGGTGCGACAGGGCGGTCCACTGAAGCTTTCTTT
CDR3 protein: CSGATGRSTEAFF

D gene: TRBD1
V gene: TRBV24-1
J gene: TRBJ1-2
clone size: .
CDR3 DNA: TGTGCCACCAGTGATTTGCCGTGGACAGGGTATGGCTACACCTTC
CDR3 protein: CATSDLPWTGYGYTF

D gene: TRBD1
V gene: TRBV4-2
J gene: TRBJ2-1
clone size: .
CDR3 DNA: TGTGCCAGCAGCCGCGACAGGGCGCTAACCTACAATGAGCAGTTCTTC
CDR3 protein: CASSRDRALTYNEQFF

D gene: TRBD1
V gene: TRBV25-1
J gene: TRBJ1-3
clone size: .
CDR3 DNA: TGTGCCAGCAGTGGACAGGGGGCTGGAAACACCATATATTTT
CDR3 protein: CASSGQGAGNTIYF

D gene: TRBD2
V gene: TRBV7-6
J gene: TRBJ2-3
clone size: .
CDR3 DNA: TGTGCCAGCAGCCCGCCGGGACTAGCGGGGAACACAGATACGCAGTATTTT
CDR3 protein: CASSPPGLAGNTDTQYF

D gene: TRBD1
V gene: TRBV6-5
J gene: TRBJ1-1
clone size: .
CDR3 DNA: TGTGCCAGCAGCCGGACAGGGCTTGGGAACACTGAAGCTTTCTTT
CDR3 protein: CASSRTGLGNTEAFF

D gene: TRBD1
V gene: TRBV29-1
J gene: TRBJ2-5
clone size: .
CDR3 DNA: TGCAGCGTTGCCCTCGGACAGGGGGGGGGAGAGACCCAGTACTTC
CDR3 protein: CSVALGQGGGETQYF

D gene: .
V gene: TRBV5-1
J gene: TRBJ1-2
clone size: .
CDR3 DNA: TGCGCCAGCAGCTTGGCCTCCGGGAGGGCGGGTGGCTACACCTTC
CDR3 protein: CASSLASGRAGGYTF

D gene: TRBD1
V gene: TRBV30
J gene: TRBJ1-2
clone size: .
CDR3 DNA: TGTGCCTATACCGGGACAGAGGGTAACTATGGCTACACCTTC
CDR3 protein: CAYTGTEGNYGYTF

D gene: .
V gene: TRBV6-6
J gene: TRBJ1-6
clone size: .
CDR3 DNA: TGTGCCAGCCTCAGGGACAATAATTCACCCCTCCACTTT
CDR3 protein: CASLRDNNSPLHF

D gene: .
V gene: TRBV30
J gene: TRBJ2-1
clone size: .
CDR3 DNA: TGTGCCTTGACCAGGGGTTCCGGTGCCCAGCAGTTCTTC
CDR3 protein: CALTRGSGAQQFF

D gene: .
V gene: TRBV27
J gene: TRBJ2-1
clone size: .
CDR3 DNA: TGTGCCAGCAGCCTGCCCCAGGGGCGGGTTAGTGAGCAGTTCTTC
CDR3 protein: CASSLPQGRVSEQFF

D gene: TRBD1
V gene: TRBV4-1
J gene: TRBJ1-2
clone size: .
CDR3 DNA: TGCGCCAGCAGCCACACCGACAGGGAACGGGGTGGCTACACCTTC
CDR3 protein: CASSHTDRERGGYTF

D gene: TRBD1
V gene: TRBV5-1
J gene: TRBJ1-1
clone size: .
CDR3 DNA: TGCGCCAGCAGCCCTAGACAGGGGAACACTGAAGCTTTCTTT
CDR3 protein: CASSPRQGNTEAFF

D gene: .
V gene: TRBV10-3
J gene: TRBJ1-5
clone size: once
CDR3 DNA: TGTGCCATCAGTGGGGGGGACGGCCTTCAGCCCCAGCATTTT
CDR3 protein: CAISGGDGLQPQHF

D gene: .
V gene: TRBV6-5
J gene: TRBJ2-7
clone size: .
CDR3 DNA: TGTGCCCTAGCGGAATTACCGGGACAGGTTGTTGTGCAGTACTTC
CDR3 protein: CALAELPGQVVVQYF

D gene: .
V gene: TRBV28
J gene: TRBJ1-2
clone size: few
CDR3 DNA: TGTGCCAGCGGTAGAGGCTACACCTTC
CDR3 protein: CASGRGYTF

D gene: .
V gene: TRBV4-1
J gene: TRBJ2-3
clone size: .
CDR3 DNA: TGCGCCAGCAGCCAAGATGAGGTGAGACTCAGTAGCACAGATACGCAGTATTTT
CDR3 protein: CASSQDEVRLSSTDTQYF

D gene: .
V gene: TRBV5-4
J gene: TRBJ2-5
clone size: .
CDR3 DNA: TGTGCCAGCAGCTCCCGGGGGATCGTCGGGGAGACCCAGTACTTC
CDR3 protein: CASSSRGIVGETQYF

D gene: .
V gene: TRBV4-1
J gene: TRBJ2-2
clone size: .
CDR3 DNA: TGCGCCAGCAGCCAAGATATTCGGAGGGCGCACGCCGGGGAGCTGTTTTTT
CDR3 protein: CASSQDIRRAHAGELFF

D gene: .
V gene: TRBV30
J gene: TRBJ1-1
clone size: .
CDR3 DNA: TGTGCCTGGGGTGGCAGGGGCCTTGTCGAGGGCACTGAAGCTTTCTTT
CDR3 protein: CAWGGRGLVEGTEAFF

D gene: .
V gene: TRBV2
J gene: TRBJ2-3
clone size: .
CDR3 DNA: TGTGCCAGCAGTGAAACTCTAGCGCTTAGCACAGATACGCAGTATTTT
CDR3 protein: CASSETLALSTDTQYF

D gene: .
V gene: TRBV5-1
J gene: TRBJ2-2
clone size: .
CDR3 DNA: TGCGCCAGCAGCTTGGCCGGCGGGGAGCTGTTTTTT
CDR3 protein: CASSLAGGELFF

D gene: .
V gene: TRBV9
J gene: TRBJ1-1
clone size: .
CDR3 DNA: TGTGCCAGCAGCGTCGGTGCAAACACTGAAGCTTTCTTT
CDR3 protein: CASSVGANTEAFF

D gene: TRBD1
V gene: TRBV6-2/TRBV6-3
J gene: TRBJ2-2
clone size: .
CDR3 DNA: TGTGCCAGCAGTTCGAGGGACAGGGTCATAAATTTGCCCGGGGAGCTGTTTTTT
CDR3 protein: CASSSRDRVINLPGELFF

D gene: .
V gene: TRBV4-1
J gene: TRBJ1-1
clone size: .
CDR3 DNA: TGCGCCAGCAGCCCCCCCCGGGGGGCTGAAGCTTTCTTT
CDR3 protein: CASSPPRGAEAFF

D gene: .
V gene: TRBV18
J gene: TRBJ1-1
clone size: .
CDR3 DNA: TGTGCCAGCTCATCGGGTATAGCAGCTGAAGCTTTCTTT
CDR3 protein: CASSSGIAAEAFF

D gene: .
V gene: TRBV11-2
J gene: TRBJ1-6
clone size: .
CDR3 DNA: TGTGCCAGCAGCCGAGACAGATCGAATTCACCCCTCCACTTT
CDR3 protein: CASSRDRSNSPLHF

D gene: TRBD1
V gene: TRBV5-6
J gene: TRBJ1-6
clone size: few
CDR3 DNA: TGTGCCAGCAGCCCGGGACAGCCCAATTCACCCCTCCACTTT
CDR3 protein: CASSPGQPNSPLHF

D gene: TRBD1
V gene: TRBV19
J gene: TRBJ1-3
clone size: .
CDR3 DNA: TGTGCCAGTAGTGGGGACAGGGTTCCCTCTGGAAACACCATATATTTT
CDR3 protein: CASSGDRVPSGNTIYF

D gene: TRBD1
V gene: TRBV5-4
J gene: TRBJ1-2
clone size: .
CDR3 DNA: TGTGCCAGCAGCCCGGACAGGGCGGTTAACTATGGCTACACCTTC
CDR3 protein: CASSPDRAVNYGYTF

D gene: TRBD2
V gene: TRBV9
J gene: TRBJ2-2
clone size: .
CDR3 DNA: TGTGCCAGCAGCGTAGAGGAGCGGGGGATACGCGGGGAGCTGTTTTTT
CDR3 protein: CASSVEERGIRGELFF

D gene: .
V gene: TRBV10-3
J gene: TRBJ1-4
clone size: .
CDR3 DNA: TGTGCCATCAGTGAGTCCGGTCCTAATGAAAAACTGTTTTTT
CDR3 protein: CAISESGPNEKLFF

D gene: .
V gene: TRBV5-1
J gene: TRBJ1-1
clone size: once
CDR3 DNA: TGCGCCAGCAGCTTGGATGGGGCGGTGGTTAACACTGAAGCTTTCTTT
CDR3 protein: CASSLDGAVVNTEAFF

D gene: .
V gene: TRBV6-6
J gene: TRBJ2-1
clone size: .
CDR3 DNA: TGTGCCAGCAGTTACTCTCCGGGTGAGCAGTTCTTC
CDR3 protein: CASSYSPGEQFF

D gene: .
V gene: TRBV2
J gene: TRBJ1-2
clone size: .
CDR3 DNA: TGTGCCAGAGAAGGGGGGGATGGCTACACCTTC
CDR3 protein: CAREGGDGYTF

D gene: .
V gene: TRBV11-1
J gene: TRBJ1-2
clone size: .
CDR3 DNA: TGTGCCAGCAGCTTAGATCTCCGGAGGAGGGATGGCTACACCTTC
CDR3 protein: CASSLDLRRRDGYTF

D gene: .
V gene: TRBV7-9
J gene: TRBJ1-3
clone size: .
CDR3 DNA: TGTGCCAGCAGCTTCCAGGGGCTAAGGGGAAACACCATATATTTT
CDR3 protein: CASSFQGLRGNTIYF